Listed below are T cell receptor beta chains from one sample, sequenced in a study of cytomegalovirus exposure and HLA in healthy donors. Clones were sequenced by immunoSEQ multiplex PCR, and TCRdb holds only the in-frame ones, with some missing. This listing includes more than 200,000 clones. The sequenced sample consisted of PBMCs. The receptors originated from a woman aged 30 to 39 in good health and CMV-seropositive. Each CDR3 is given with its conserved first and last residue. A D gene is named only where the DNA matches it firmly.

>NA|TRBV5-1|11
CASSGNTEAFF
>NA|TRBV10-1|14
CASSESRGLETQYF
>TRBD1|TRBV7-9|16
CASSLAGDLQGAGAFF
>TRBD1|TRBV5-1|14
CASSSTGGLNTIYF
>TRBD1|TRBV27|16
CASSLRDRVDTGELFF
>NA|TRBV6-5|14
CASSYGQTSDTIYF
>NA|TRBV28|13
CASSLGTFKEAFF
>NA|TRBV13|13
CASSFGERVGYTF
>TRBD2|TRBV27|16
CASSGTERGQTYEQYF
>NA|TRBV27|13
CASSYRGLYEQYF
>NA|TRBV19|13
CASGGSIVTEAFF
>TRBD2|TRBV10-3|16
CAISGGTSGGSWEQFF
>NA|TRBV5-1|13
CASSLKGWTEAFF
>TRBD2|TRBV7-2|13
CASSSGLAETQYF
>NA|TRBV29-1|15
CSVEGPGTPNTEAFF
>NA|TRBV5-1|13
CASSLGPGSEAFF
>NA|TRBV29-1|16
CSVETGATAFGYEQFF
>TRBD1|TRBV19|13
CASIRDRNTEAFF
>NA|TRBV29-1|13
CSVESGANQPQHF
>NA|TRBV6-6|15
CASSYGRFDNEKLFF
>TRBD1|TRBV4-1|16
CASSQARDRGLYGYTF
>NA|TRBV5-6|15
CASSGGWGLTGELFF
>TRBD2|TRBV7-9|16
CASSPRLAGLQETQYF
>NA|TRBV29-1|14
CSVTRTDWGTEAFF
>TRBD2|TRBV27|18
CASRYIAGGPISYNEQFF
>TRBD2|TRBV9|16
CASSPRTSGDHNEQFF
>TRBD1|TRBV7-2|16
CASSHPGLGQGYEQYF
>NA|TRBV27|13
CASSYRMNTEAFF
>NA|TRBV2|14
CASSISGVTDTQYF
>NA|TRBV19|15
CASSKGQGITYEQYF
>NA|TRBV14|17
CASSQEGPAKNTGELFF
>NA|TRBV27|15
CASRKDDRGGDEQFF
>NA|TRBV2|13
CAGSGTYPNTIYF
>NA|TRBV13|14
CASSIGGFVLPQHF
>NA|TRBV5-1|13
CASRAGGGTEAFF
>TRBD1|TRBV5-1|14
CASSSGTAYTEAFF